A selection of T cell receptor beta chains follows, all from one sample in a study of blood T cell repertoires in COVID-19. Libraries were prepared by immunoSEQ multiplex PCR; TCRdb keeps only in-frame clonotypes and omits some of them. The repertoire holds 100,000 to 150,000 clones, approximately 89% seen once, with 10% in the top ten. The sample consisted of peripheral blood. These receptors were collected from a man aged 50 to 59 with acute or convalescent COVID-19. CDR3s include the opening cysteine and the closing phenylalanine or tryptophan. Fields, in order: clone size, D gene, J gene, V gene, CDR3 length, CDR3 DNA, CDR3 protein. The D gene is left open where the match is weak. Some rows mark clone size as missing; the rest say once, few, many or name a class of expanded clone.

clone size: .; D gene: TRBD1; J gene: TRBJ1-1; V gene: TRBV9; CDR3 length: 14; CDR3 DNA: TGTGCCAGCAGCGGGAGCACAGGGGACACTGAAGCTTTCTTT; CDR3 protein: CASSGSTGDTEAFF
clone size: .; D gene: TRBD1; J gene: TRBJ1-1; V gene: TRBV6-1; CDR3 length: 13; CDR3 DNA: TGTGCCAGCAGTGAAAGCGGGAGGGGGCAAGCTTTCTTT; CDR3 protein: CASSESGRGQAFF
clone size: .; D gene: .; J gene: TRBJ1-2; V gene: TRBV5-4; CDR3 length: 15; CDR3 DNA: TGTGCCAGCAGCCCCGACAGATCTAGTCCTTATGGCTACACCTTC; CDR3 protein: CASSPDRSSPYGYTF
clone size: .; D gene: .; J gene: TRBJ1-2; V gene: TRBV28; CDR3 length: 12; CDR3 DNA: TGTGCTTGTGTCGGAGCCAACTATGGCTACACCTTC; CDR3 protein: CACVGANYGYTF
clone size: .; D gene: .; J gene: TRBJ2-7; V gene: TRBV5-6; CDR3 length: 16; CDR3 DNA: TGTGCCAGCAGCTTGAAGGGGATCACCATAATTTACGAGCAGTACTTC; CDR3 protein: CASSLKGITIIYEQYF
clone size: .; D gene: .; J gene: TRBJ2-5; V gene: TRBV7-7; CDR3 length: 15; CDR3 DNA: TGTGCTAGCAGCTTAGCAGGAGGGCGGTGGGAGACCCAGTACTTC; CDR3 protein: CASSLAGGRWETQYF
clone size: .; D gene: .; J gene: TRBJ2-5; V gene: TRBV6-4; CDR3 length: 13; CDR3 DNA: TGTGCCAGCAGTCGAACGATCCGGGAGACCCAGTACTTC; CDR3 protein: CASSRTIRETQYF
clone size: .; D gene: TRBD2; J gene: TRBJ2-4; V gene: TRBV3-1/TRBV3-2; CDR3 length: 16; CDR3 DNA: TGTGCCAGCAGCCCGTTGGCTAGCGGATACAAAAACATTCAGTACTTC; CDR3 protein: CASSPLASGYKNIQYF
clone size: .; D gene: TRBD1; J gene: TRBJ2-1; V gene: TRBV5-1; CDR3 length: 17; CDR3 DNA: TGCGCCAGCAGCTTGGGGGGACAGCTGAGCTCCTACAATGAGCAGTTCTTC; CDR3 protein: CASSLGGQLSSYNEQFF
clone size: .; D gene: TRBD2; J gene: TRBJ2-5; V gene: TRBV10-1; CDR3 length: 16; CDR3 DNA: TGCGCCAGCAGCAGAGGACTAGCGGGCCCCCAAGAGACCCAGTACTTC; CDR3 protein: CASSRGLAGPQETQYF
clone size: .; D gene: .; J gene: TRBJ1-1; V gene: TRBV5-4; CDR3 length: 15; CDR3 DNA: TGTGCCAGCAGCTTGGAACCCCGAGGGGGCACTGAAGCTTTCTTT; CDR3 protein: CASSLEPRGGTEAFF
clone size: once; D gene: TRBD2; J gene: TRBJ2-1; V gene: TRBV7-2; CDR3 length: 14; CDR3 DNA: TGTGCCAGCAGCCCGGGACTAGCGGTCAATGAGCAGTTCTTC; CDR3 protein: CASSPGLAVNEQFF
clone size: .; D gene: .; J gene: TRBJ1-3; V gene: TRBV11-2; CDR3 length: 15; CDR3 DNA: TGTGCCAGCAGCCCGTTAAGGGGCTCTGGAAACACCATATATTTT; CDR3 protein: CASSPLRGSGNTIYF
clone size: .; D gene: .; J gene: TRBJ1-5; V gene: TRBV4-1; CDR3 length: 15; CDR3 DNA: TGCGCCAGCAGTTCGGAGGGAGGGGGGTTTCTGCCCCAGCATTTT; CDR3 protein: CASSSEGGGFLPQHF
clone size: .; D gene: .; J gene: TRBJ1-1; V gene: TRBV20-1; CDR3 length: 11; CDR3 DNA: TGCAGCCGGACAGAGAACACTGAAGCTTTCTTT; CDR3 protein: CSRTENTEAFF
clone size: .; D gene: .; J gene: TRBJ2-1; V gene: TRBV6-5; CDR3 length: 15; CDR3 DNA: TGTGCCAGCAGTCACAACAGGGACTCCTACAATGAGCAGTTCTTC; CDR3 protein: CASSHNRDSYNEQFF
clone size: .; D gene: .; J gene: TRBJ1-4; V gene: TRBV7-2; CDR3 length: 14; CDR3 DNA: TGTGCCAGCAGCAGGCGGGCCGTCAATGAAAAACTGTTTTTT; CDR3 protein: CASSRRAVNEKLFF
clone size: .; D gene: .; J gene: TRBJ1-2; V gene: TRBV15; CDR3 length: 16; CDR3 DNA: TGTGCCACCAGCCGGGACACCCTTAACTTGAACTATGGCTACACCTTC; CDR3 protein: CATSRDTLNLNYGYTF
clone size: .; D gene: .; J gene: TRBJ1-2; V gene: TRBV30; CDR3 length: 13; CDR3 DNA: TGTGCCTGGCGCATTGACAGGAACTATGGCTACACCTTC; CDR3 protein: CAWRIDRNYGYTF
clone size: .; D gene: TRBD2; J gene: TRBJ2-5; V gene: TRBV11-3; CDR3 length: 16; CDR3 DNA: TGTGCCAGCAGCTTCCAGGGACTAGCGGGAGGAGAGACCCAGTACTTC; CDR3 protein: CASSFQGLAGGETQYF
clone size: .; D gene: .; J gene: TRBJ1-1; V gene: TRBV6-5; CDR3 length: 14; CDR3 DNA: TGTGCCAGCACCCGGGACAACAAGAACACTGAAGCTTTCTTT; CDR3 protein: CASTRDNKNTEAFF
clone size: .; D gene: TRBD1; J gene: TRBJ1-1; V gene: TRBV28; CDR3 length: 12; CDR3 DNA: TGTGCCAGCAGCGGACAGGTCAAAAAAGCTTTCTTT; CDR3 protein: CASSGQVKKAFF
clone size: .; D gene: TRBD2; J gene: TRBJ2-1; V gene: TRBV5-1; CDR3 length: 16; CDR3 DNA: TGCGCCAGCAGCTTGGGCCCTAGCGGGGGGGCTAATGAGCAGTTCTTC; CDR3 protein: CASSLGPSGGANEQFF
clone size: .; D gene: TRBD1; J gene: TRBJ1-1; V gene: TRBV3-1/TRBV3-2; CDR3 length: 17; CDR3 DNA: TGTGCCAGCAGCCAAAGATACCGGGACAGGGGGCTGGCTGAAGCTTTCTTT; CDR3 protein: CASSQRYRDRGLAEAFF
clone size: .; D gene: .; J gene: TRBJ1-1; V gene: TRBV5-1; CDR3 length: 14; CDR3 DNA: TGCGCCAGCAGCTTGACTAGGGCGAACACTGAAGCTTTCTTT; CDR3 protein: CASSLTRANTEAFF
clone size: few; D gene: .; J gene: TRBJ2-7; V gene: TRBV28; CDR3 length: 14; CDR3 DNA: TGTGCCAGCAGTTTAGAGGGATCCTCCTACGAGCAGTACTTC; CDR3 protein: CASSLEGSSYEQYF
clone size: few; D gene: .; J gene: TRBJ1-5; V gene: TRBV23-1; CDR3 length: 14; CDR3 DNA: TGCGCCCCCCGGCCCCGGGGGGGCAATCAGCCCCAGCATTTT; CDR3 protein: CAPRPRGGNQPQHF
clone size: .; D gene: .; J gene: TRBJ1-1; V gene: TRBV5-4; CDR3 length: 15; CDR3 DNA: TGTGCCAGCAGCTTGGCACAGGGAGTAGGGACTGAAGCTTTCTTT; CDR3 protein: CASSLAQGVGTEAFF
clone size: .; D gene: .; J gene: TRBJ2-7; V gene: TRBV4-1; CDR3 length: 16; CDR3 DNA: TGCGCCAGCAGCCAAGATGGAGGGGTTAGCTCCTACGAGCAGTACTTC; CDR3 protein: CASSQDGGVSSYEQYF
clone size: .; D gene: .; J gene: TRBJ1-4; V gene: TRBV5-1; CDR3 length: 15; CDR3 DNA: TGCGCCAGCAGCTGGGGGCGGCCGGGGTACGAAAAACTGTTTTTT; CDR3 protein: CASSWGRPGYEKLFF
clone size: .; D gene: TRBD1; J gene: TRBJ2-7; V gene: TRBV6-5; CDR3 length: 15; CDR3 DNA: TGTGCCAGCAGTTACCGGGACAGGGGCACCTACGAGCAGTACTTC; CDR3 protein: CASSYRDRGTYEQYF
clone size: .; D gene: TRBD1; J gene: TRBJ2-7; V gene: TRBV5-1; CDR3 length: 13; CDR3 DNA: TGCGCCAGCAGCAAGGACAGGGAAAACGAGCAGTACTTC; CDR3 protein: CASSKDRENEQYF
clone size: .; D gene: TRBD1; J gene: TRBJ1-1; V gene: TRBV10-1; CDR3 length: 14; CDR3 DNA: TGCGCCAGCGGAGAGACAGGGAGTGGGACTGAAGCTTTCTTT; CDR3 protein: CASGETGSGTEAFF
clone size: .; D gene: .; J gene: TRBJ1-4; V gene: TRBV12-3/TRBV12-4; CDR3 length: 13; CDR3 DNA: TGTGCCAGCAGGCGGACTTACGAAGATAAACTGTTTTTT; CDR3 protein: CASRRTYEDKLFF
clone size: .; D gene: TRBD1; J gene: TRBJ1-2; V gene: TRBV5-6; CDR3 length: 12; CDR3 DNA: TGTGCCAGCAGCCAAGACAGGGGTGGCTACACCTTC; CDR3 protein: CASSQDRGGYTF
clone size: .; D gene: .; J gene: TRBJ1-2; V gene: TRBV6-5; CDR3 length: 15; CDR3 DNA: TGTGCCAGCAGTTATACCGGACTGAATATCTATGGCTACACCTTC; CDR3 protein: CASSYTGLNIYGYTF
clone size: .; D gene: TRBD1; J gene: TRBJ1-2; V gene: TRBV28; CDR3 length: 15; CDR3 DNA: TGTGCCAGCAGTTTACCTACAGGGGGGCGTTATGGCTACACCTTC; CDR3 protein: CASSLPTGGRYGYTF
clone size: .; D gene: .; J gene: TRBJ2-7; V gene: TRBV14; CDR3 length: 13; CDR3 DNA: TGTGCCAGCAGCCTCCCCGGAGAGAGCAAGCAGTACTTC; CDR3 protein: CASSLPGESKQYF
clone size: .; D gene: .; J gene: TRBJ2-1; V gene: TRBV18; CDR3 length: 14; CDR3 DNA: TGTGCCAGCTCACCAACAGTTACCTACAATGAGCAGTTCTTC; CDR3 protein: CASSPTVTYNEQFF
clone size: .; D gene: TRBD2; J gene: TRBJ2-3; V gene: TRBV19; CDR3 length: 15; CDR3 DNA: TGTGCCAGTAGTATTTTGGCGGGAGGTGCAGATACGCAGTATTTT; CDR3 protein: CASSILAGGADTQYF
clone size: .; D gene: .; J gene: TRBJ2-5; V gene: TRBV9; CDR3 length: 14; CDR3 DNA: TGTGCCAGCAGCCCTGGGGGGGGCGAAGAGACCCAGTACTTC; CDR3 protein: CASSPGGGEETQYF
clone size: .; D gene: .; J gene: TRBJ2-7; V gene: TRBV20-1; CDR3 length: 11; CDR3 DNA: TGCAGTGTCGCAGGCTCTGGTGAGCAGTACTTC; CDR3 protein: CSVAGSGEQYF
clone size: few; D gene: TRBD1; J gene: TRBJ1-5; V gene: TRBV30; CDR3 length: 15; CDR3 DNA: TGTGCCTGGGCCCCCCGGGACAGGGGGATTCAGCCCCAGCATTTT; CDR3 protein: CAWAPRDRGIQPQHF
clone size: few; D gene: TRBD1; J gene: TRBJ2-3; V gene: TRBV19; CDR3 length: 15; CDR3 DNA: TGTGCCAGTAGTGAGGACAGGGACGGCACAGATACGCAGTATTTT; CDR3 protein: CASSEDRDGTDTQYF
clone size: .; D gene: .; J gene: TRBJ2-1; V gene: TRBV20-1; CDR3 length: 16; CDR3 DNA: TGCAGTGCTAGTGGGGCGGGACCCCAAGTTTACAATGAGCAGTTCTTC; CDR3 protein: CSASGAGPQVYNEQFF
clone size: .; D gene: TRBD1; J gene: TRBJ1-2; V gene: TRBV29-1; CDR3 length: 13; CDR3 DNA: TGCAGCGTAACCGGGACAGGGGTGTGGGGCTACACCTTC; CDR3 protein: CSVTGTGVWGYTF
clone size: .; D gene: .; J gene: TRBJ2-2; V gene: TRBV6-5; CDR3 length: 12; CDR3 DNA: TGTGCCAGCAGTAAGGAGACCGGGGAGCTGTTTTTT; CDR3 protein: CASSKETGELFF
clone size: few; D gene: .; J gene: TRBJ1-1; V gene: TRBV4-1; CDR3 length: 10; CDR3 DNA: TGCGCCAGCTCAGGGACTGAAGCTTTCTTT; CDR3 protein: CASSGTEAFF
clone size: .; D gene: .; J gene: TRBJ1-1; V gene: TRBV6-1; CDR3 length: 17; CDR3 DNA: TGTGCCAGCAGTGAACTCCGGGACACTCGAGGGAGCACTGAAGCTTTCTTT; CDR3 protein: CASSELRDTRGSTEAFF
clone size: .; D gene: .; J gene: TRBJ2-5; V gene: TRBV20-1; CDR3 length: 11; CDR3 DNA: TGCAGTGCACAGTCCCAAGAGACCCAGTACTTC; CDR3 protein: CSAQSQETQYF
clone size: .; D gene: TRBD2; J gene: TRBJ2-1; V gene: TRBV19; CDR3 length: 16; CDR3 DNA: TGTGCCAGTAGTATAGATCAGAGCGGGAGAGCGCATGAGCAGTTCTTC; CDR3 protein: CASSIDQSGRAHEQFF
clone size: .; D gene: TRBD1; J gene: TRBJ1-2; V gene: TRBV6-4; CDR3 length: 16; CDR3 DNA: TGTGCCAGCAGTGACTCGACTACAGGGGGTGTCTATGGCTACACCTTC; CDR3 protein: CASSDSTTGGVYGYTF
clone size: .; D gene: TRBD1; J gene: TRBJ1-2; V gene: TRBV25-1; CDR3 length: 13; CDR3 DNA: TGTGCCAGCAGTCTACAGGGGGTGGAAGGCTACACCTTC; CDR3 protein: CASSLQGVEGYTF